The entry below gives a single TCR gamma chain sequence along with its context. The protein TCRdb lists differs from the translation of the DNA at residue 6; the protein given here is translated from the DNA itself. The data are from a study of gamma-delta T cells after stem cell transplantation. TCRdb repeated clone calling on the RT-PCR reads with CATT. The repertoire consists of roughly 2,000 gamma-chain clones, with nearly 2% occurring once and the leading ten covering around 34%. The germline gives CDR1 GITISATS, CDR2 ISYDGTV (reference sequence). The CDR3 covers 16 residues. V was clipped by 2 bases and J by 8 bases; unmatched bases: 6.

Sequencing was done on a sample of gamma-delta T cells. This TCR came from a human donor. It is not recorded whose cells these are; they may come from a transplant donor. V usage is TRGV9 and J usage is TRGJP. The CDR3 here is CALWEASKLGKKIKVF. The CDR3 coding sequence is TGTGCCTTGTGGGAGGCTTCAAAGTTGGGCAAAAAAATCAAGGTATTT.